This T cell receptor beta chain was sequenced for a study of T cell responses to AZD1222 COVID-19 vaccine. Turning to the study itself: Researchers grouped second doses given at about 4 or about 12 weeks into one pool.

Germline values: CDR1 LNHDA, CDR2 SQIVND (reference sequence). The CDR3 contains 13 residues. V dropped 5 bases and J dropped 8 bases, with 13 bases sitting between them. TCRdb keeps only in-frame clones here, not all; method: immunoSEQ multiplex PCR. The sample records 120,000 or so clones, around 87% being singletons. The chain has TRBV19 and TRBJ2-1, with D tentatively TRBD1 or TRBD2 (5 bases each). This material consisted of peripheral blood, taken on day 0 of AZD1222 vaccination. The TCR originated in an adult in good health. DNA for the CDR3: TGTGCCAGTAGTTTCCGGGACGGCGATGAGCAGTTCTTC. This codes for CASSFRDGDEQFF.